This T cell receptor beta chain was observed in a study of T cell repertoires in cytomegalovirus infection. Study-level background: From public TCR beta signatures came an indication of both CMV infection and matching HLA type.

This clonotype appeared many times. Its antigen remains unidentified. Whole-study results and caveats: The cumulative frequency of public TCR beta families distinguished individuals who carried CMV together with the relevant HLA.

Germline-derived CDR1 and CDR2 are MNHEY and SVGAGI. This CDR3 has 15 amino acids. Between the trimmed V and J ends, which lost 2 bases and 3 bases, there was a span of 11 bases. TCRdb independently ran MiXCR on the reads; one entry per CDR3 protein. The sample includes hundreds of thousands of distinct CDR3 sequences, 20% to 25% of them seen just once. Sequences were obtained from CD8+ T cells from PBMCs. This chain joins TRBV6-5 and TRBJ2-1, with D perhaps matching TRBD2 (7 bases). This TCR came from a human donor in good health (CMV status not recorded). Some clones in this sample may be carry-over from other donors' samples. CDR3 region: CASSYGGAVYNEQFF. The CDR3 nucleotides are TGTGCCAGCAGTTACGGGGGGGCGGTCTACAATGAGCAGTTCTTC.